A selection of T cell receptor beta chains follows, all from one sample in a study of cytomegalovirus exposure and HLA in healthy donors. Produced via immunoSEQ multiplex PCR; TCRdb's table is partial and in-frame only. Among 110,000 to 150,000 clones, around three quarters were seen once, and the ten largest hold 2% to 2.5%. The sequencing sample was made of PBMCs. All receptors come from a woman between 55 and 75 years old in good health and CMV-seropositive. Each CDR3 is given without its conserved first and last residue.

v_call cdr3_length cdr3_aa
TRBV10-3 9 AITTDNGYT
TRBV28 13 ASSSSDRGAYEQY
TRBV28 12 ASSLGGVRYGYT
TRBV5-1 13 ASSLTSDYTDTQY
TRBV28 13 ASRQPVGQRPAAF
TRBV19 14 ASIRSTDTNTGELF
TRBV7-7 12 ASSLNRVGETQY
TRBV29-1 11 SVGKGFGYEQY
TRBV7-8 10 ASGRVPTEAF
TRBV19 13 ASKVQGASGNTIY
TRBV19 13 ASRRGAMNTGELF
TRBV4-2 12 ASSQASGSDEQF
TRBV5-1 13 ASRSSGQMNEKLF